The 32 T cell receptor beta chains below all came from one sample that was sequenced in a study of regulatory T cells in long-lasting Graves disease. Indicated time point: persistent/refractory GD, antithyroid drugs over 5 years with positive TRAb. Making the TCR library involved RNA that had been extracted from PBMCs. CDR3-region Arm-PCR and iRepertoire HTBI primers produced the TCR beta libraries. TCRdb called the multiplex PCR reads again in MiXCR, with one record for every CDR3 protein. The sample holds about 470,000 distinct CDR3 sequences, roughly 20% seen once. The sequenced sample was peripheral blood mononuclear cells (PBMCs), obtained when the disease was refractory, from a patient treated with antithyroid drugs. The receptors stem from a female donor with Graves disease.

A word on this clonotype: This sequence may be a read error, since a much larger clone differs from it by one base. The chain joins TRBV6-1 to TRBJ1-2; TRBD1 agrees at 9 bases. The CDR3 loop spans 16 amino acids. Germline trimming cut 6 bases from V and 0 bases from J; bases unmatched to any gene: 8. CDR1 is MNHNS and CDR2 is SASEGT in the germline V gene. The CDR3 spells CASSFRQGGTNYGYTF. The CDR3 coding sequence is TGTGCCAGCAGCTTTAGACAGGGGGGAACTAACTATGGCTACACCTTC.

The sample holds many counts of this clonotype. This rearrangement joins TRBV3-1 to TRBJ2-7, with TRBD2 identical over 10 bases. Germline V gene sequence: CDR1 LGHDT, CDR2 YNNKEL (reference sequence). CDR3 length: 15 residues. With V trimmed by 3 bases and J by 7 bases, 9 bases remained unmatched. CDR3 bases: TGTGCCAGCAGCCAGCTAGCGGGAGCTCTCCGAGAGCAGTACTTC. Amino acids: CASSQLAGALREQYF.

CDR3 DNA sequence: TGTGCCAGTAGTATCATGAGCCTCGGGGGGAATCAGCCCCAGCATTTT. Translating it yields CASSIMSLGGNQPQHF. This chain joins TRBV19 and TRBJ1-5, with D possibly being TRBD1 (5 bases). The CDR3 loop spans 16 amino acids. V shed 3 bases and J shed 4 bases, with 16 bases lying between them. Germline V gene data show CDR1 as LNHDA and CDR2 as SQIVND (reference sequence).

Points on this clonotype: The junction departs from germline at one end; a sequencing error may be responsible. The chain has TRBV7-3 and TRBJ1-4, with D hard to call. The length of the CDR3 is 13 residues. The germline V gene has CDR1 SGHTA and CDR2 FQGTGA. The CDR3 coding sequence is TGTGCCAACAGCCGAAGCCGAGGAGAAAAACTGTTTTTT. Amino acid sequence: CANSRSRGEKLFF.

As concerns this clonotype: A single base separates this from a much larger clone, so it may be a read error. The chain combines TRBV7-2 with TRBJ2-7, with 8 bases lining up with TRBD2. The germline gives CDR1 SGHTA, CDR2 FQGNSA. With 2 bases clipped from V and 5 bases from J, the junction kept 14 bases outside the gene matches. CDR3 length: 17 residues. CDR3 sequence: CASSLSPWTSRLDEQYF. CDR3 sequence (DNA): TGTGCCAGCAGCTTATCCCCCTGGACTAGCCGGTTGGACGAGCAGTACTTC.

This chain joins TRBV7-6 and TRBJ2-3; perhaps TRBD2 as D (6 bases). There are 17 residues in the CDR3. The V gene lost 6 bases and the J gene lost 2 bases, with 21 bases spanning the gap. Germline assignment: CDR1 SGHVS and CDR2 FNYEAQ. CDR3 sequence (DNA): TGTGCCAGCAGGCGCAGGACTTGGCGGGATCTCACAGATACGCAGTATTTT. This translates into CASRRRTWRDLTDTQYF.

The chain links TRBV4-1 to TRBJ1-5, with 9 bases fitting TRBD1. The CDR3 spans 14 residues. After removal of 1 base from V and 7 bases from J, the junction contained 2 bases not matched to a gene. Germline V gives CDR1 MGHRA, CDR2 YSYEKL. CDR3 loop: CASSQVGQGQPQHF. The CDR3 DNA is TGCGCCAGCAGCCAAGTTGGACAGGGGCAGCCCCAGCATTTT.

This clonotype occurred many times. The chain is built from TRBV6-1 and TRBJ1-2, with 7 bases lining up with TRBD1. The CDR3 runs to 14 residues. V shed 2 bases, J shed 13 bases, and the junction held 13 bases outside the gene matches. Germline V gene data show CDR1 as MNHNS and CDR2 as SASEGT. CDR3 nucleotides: TGTGCCAGCAGTGAATTCGGCACGGGGGACAGTTCCACCTTC. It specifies CASSEFGTGDSSTF.

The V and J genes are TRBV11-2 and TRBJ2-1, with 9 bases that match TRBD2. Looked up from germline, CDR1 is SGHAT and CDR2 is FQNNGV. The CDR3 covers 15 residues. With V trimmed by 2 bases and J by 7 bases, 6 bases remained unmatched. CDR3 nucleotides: TGTGCCAGCAGCTTAATGGCGGGAGGGCCGAATGAGCAGTTCTTC. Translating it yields CASSLMAGGPNEQFF.

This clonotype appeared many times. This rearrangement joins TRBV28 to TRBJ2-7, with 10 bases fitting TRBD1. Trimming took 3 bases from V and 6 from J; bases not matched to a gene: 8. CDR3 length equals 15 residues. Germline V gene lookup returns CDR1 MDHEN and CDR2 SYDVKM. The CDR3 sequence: CASSFYGQGGVEQYF. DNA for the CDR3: TGTGCCAGCAGTTTCTACGGACAGGGGGGGGTCGAGCAGTACTTC.

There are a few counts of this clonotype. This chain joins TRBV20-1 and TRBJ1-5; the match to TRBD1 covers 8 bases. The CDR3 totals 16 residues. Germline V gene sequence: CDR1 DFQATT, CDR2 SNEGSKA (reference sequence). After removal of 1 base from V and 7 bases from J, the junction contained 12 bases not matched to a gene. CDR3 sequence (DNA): TGCAGTGCTAGAGGGCAGGGGGCTAGTTACTGGCAGCCCCAGCATTTT. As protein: CSARGQGASYWQPQHF.

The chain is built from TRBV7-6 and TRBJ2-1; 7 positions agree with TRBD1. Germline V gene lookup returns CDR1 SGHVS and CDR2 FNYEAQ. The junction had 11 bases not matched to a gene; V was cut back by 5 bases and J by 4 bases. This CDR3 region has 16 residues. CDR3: CASSPYEGGKYNEQFF. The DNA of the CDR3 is TGTGCCAGCAGCCCCTATGAAGGGGGCAAATACAATGAGCAGTTCTTC.

CDR3 sequence (DNA): TGCAGTTGCTCAGGTTACACCGGGGAGCTGTTTTTT. Translated: CSCSGYTGELFF. This rearrangement joins TRBV29-1 to TRBJ2-2; D gene unclear. The CDR3 covers 12 residues. The germline V gene encodes CDR1 SQVTM and CDR2 ANQGSEA.

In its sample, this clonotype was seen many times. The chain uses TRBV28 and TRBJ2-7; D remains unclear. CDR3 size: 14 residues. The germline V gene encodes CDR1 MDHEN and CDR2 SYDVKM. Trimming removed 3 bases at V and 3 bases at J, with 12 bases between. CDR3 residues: CASSFALSDYEQYF. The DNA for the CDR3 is TGTGCCAGCAGTTTTGCCTTATCGGACTACGAGCAGTACTTC.

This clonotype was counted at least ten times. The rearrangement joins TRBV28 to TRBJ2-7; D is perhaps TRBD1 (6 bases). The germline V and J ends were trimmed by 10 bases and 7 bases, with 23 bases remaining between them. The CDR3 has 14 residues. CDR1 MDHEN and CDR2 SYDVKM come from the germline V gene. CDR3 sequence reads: CAIGAGADFGEQYF. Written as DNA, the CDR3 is TGTGCCATAGGGGCAGGGGCCGATTTTGGTGAGCAGTACTTC.

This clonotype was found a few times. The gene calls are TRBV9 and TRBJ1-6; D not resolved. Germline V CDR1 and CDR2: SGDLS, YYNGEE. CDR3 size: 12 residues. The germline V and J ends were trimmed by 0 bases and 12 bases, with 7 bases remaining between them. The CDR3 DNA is TGTGCCAGCAGCGTAGGCTACGGACCCCTCCACTTT. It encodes CASSVGYGPLHF.

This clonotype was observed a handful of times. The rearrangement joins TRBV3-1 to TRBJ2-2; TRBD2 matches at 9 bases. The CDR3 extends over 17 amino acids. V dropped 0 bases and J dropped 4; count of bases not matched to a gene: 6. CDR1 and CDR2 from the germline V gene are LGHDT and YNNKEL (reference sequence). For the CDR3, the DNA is TGTGCCAGCAGCCAAGACGTTTTAGCGGGAGTCACCGGGGAGCTGTTTTTT. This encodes CASSQDVLAGVTGELFF.

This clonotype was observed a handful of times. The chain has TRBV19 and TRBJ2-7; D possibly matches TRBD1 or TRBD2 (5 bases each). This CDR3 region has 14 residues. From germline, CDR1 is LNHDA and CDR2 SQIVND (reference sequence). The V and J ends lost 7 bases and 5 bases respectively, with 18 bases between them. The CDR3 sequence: CASTSGTQGHEQYF. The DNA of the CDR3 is TGTGCCAGTACCTCCGGGACCCAGGGCCACGAGCAGTACTTC.

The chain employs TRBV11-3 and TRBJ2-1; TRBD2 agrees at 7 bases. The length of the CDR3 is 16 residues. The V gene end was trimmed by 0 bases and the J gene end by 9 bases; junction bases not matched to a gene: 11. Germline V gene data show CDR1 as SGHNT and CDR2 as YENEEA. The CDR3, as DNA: TGTGCCAGCAGCTTAGATCAGGGAGGACTAGTAGGTGAGCAGTTCTTC. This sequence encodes CASSLDQGGLVGEQFF.

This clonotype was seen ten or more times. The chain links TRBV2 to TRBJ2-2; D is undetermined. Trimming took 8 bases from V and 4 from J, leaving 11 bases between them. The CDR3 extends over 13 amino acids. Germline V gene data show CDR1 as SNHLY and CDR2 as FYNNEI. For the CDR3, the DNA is TGTGCCAGCCGGCAAAGTCCCACCGGGGAGCTGTTTTTT. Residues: CASRQSPTGELFF.

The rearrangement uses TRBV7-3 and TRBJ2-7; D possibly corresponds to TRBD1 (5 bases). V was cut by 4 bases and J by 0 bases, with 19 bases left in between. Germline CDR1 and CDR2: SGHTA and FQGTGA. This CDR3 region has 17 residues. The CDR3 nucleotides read TGTGCCAGCAGCTCCGCCCCAAGACAGAAATACTCCTACGAGCAGTACTTC. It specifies CASSSAPRQKYSYEQYF.

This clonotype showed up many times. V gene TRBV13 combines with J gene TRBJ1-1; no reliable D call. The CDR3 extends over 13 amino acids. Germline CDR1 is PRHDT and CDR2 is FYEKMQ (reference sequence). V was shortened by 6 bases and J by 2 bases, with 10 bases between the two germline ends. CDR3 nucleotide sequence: TGTGCCAGCAGTTGGGGTGACAACACTGAAGCTTTCTTT. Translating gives CASSWGDNTEAFF.

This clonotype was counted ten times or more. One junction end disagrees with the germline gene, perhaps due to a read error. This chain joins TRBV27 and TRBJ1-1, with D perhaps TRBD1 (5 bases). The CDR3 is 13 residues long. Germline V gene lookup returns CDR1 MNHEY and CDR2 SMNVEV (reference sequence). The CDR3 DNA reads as TGTGCCAGCAGCTTATCCCAGGGCACTGAAGCTTTCTTT. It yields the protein CASSLSQGTEAFF.

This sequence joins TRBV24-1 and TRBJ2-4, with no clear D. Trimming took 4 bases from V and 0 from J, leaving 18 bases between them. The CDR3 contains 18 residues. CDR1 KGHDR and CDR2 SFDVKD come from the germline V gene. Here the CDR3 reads CATSETVGGEVAKNIQYF. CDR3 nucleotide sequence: TGTGCCACCAGTGAGACGGTCGGCGGTGAAGTAGCCAAAAACATTCAGTACTTC.

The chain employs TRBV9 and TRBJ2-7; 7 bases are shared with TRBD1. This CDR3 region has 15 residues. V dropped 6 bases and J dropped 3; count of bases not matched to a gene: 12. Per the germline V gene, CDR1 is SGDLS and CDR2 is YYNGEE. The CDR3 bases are TGTGCCAGCACCGAGGGGGACAGCCAAATCTACGAGCAGTACTTC. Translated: CASTEGDSQIYEQYF.

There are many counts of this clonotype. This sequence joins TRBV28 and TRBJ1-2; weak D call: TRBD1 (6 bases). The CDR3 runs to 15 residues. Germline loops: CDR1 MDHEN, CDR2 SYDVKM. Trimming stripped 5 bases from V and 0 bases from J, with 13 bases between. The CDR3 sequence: CASSPPGDTNYGYTF. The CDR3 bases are TGTGCCAGCAGTCCACCAGGGGATACTAACTATGGCTACACCTTC.

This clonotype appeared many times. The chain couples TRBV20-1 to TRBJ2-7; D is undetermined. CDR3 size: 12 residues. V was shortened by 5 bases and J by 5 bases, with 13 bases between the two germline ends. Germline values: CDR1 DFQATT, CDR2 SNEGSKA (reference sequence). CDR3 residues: CSAPTLTDEQYF. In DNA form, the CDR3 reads TGCAGTGCTCCGACACTGACGGACGAGCAGTACTTC.

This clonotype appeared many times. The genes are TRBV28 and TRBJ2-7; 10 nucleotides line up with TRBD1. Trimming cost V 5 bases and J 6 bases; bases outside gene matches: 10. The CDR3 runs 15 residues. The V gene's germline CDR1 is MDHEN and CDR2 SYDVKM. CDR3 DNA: TGTGCCAGCAGTGATTACCGACAGGGGGCCTCCGAGCAGTACTTC. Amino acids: CASSDYRQGASEQYF.

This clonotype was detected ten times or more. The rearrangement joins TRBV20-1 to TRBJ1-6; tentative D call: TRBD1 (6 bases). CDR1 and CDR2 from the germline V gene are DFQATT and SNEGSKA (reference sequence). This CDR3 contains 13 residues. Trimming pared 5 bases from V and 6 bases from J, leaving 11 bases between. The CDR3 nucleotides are TGCAGTGCTCCCCCGGACAGTAATTCACCCCTCCACTTT. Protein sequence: CSAPPDSNSPLHF.

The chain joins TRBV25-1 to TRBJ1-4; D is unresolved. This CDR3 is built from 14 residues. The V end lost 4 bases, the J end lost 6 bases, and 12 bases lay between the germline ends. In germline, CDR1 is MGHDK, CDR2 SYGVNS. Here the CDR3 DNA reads TGTGCCAGCAGTGGGACGGACGGCCATGAAAAACTGTTTTTT. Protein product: CASSGTDGHEKLFF.

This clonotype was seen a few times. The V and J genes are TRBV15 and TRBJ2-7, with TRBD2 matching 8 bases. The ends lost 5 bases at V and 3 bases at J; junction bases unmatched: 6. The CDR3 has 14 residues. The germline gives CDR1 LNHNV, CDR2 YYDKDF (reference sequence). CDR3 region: CATSPREVGYEQYF. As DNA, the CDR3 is TGTGCCACCAGCCCGCGGGAGGTAGGCTACGAGCAGTACTTC.

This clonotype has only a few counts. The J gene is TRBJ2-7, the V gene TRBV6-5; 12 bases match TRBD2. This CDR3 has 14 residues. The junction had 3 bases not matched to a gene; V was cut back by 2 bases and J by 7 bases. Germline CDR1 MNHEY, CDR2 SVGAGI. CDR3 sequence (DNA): TGTGCCAGCAGTTACCTAGCGGGAGGGAATGAGCAGTACTTC. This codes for CASSYLAGGNEQYF.